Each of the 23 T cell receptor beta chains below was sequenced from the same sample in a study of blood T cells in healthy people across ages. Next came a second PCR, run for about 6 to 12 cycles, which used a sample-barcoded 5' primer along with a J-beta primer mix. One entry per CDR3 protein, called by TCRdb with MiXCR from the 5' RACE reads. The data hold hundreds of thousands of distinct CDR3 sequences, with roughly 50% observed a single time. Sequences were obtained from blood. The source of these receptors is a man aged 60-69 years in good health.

The CDR3 is CASSQDSSGVSNEQFF. CDR3 in DNA: TGTGCCAGCAGCCAAGATTCTAGCGGGGTGAGCAATGAGCAGTTCTTC. The chain carries TRBV4-2 and TRBJ2-1; 9 nucleotides agree with TRBD2. The J segment lost 6 bases and the V segment lost 0 bases, leaving 6 bases of the junction unmatched. The CDR3 loop spans 16 amino acids. Germline V gene lookup returns CDR1 LGHNA and CDR2 YNFKEQ.

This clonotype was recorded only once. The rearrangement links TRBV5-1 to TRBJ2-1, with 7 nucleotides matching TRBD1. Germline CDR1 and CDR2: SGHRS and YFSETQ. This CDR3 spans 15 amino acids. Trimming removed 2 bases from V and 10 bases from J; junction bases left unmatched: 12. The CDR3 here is CASSLFDRASGEQFF. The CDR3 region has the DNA TGCGCCAGCAGCTTATTTGACAGGGCGTCGGGCGAGCAGTTCTTC.

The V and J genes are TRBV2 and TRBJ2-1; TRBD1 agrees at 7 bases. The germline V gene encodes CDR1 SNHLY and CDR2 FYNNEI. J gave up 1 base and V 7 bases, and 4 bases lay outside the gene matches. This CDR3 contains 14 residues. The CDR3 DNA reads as TGTGCCAGCAAAACAGGGGATTCCTACAATGAGCAGTTCTTC. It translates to CASKTGDSYNEQFF.

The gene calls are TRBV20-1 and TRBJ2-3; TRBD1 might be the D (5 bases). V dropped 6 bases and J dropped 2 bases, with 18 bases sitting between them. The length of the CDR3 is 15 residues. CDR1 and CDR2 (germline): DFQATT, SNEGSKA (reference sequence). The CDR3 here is CSAAHDLGHTDTQYF. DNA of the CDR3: TGCAGTGCAGCTCACGACTTGGGGCACACAGATACGCAGTATTTT.

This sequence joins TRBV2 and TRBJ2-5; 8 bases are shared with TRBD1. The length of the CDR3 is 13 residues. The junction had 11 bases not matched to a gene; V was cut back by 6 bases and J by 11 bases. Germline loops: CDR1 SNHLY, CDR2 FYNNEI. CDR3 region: CASRAGQGAKQYF. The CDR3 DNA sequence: TGTGCCAGCAGGGCCGGACAGGGTGCGAAGCAGTACTTC.

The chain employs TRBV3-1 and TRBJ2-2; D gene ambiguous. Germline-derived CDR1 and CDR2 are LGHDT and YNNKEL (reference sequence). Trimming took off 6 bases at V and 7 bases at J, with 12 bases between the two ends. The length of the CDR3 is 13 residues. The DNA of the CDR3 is TGTGCCAGCAGTGGAGATGGGATCGGGGAGCTGTTTTTT. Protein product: CASSGDGIGELFF.

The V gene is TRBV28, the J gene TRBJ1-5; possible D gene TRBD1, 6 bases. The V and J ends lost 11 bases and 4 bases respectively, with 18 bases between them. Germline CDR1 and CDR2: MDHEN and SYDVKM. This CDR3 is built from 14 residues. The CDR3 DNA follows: TGTGCCGGACAAAACAGGGAATCGAATCAGCCCCAGCATTTT. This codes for CAGQNRESNQPQHF.

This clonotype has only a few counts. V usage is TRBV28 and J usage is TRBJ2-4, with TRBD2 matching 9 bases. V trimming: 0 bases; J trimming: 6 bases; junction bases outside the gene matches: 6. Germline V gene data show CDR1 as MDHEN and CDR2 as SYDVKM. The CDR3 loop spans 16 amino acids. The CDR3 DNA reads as TGTGCCAGCAGTTTATGGGGTAGCGGGGGTGGAAACATTCAGTACTTC. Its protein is CASSLWGSGGGNIQYF.

The CDR3 DNA reads as TGCGCCAGCAGTCGGACTAGCGGGGTTCCTGGGGATACGCAGTATTTT. Its translation is CASSRTSGVPGDTQYF. The V gene is TRBV4-1, the J gene TRBJ2-3, with 12 bases identical to TRBD2. Germline CDR1 and CDR2: MGHRA and YSYEKL. J lost 6 bases, V lost 6 bases, and 10 bases had no gene match. The length of the CDR3 is 16 residues.

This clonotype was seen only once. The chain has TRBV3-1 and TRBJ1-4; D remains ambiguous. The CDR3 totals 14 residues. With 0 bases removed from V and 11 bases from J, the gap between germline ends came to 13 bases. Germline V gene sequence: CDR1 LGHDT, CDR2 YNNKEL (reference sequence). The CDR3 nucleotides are TGTGCCAGCAGCCAAGATACCACAGTTGGCAAACTGTTTTTT. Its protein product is CASSQDTTVGKLFF.

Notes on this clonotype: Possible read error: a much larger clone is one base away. The CDR3 nucleotides read TGTGCCAGCAGCGAAACGGGGGGGCGACAAGAGACCCAGTTCTTC. Encoded protein: CASSETGGRQETQFF. V usage is TRBV4-2 and J usage is TRBJ2-1, with 8 bases that match TRBD2. The germline V gene has CDR1 LGHNA and CDR2 YNFKEQ. V lost 5 bases and J lost 13; bases outside the gene matches: 16. The length of the CDR3 is 15 residues.

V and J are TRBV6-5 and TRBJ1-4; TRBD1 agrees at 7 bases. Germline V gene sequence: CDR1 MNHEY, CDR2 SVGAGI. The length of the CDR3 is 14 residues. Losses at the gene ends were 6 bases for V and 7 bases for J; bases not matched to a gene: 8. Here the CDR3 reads CASSPRGQGEKLFF. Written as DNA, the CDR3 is TGTGCCAGCAGCCCGAGGGGGCAGGGTGAAAAACTGTTTTTT.

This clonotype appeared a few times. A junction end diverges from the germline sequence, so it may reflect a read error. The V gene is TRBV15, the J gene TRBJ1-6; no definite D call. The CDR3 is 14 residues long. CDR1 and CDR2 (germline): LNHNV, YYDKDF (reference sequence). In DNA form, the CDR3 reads TGTGCCACCAGCAGAGACCATTATAATTCGCCCCTCCACTTT. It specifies CATSRDHYNSPLHF.

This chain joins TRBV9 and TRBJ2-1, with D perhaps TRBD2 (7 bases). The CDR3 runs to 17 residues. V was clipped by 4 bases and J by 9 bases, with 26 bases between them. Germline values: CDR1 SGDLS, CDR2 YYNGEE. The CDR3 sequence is CASSKRARGGPAIEQFF. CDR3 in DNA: TGTGCCAGCAGCAAAAGGGCGAGGGGGGGTCCCGCAATTGAGCAGTTCTTC.

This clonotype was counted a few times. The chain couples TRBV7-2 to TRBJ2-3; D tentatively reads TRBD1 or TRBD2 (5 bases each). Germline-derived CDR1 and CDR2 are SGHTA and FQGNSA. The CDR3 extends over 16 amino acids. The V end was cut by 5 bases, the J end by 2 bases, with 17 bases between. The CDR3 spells CASSPRASGLTDTQYF. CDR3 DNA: TGTGCCAGCAGCCCGAGGGCCTCGGGGCTCACAGATACGCAGTATTTT. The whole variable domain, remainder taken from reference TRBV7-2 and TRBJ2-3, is GAGVSQSPSNKVTEKGKDVELRCDPISGHTALYWYRQSLGQGLEFLIYFQGNSAPDKSGLPSDRFSAERTGGSVSTLTIQRTQQEDSAVYLCASSPRASGLTDTQYFGPGTRLTVL.

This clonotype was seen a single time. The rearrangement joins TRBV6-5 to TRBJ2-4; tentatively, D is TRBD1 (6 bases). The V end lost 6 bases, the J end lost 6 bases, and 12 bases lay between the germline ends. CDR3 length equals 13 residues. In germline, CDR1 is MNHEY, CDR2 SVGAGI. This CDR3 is CASRDQQGNIQYF. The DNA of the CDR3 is TGTGCCAGCAGGGATCAACAGGGAAACATTCAGTACTTC.

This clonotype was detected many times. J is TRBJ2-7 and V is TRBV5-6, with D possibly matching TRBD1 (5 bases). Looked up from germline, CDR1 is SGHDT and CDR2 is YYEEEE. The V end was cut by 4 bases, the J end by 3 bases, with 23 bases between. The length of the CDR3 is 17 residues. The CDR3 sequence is CASSTVLGLVKFYEQYF. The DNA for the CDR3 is TGTGCCAGCAGCACCGTTTTGGGGCTAGTCAAATTCTACGAGCAGTACTTC. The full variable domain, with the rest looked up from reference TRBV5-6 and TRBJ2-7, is DAGVTQSPTHLIKTRGQQVTLRCSPKSGHDTVSWYQQALGQGPQFIFQYYEEEERQRGNFPDRFSGHQFPNYSSELNVNALLLGDSALYLCASSTVLGLVKFYEQYFGPGTRLTVT.

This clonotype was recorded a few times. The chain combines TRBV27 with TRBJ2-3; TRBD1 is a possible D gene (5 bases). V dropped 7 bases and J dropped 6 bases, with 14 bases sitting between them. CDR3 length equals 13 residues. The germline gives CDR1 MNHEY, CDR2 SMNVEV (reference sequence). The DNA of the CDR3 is TGTGCCAGCACCAGAATTCCAGGGGATACGCAGTATTTT. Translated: CASTRIPGDTQYF.

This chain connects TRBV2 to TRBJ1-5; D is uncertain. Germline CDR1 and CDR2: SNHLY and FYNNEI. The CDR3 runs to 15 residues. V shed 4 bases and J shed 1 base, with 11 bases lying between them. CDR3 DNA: TGTGCCAGCAGTGCAGAAGATGGAAGCAATCAGCCCCAGCATTTT. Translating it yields CASSAEDGSNQPQHF.

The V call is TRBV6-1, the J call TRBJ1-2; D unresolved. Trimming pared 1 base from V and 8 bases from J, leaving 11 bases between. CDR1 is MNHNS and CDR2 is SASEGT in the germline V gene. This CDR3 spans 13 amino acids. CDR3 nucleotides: TGTGCCAGCAGTGAAGGCCGATCTCTGGGCTACACCTTC. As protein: CASSEGRSLGYTF.

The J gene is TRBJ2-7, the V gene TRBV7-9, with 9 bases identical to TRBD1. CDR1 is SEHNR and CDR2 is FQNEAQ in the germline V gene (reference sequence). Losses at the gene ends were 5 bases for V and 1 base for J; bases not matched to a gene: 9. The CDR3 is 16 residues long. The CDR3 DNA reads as TGTGCCAGCAGCCTCGGGTTGGGACAGGGATCCTACGAGCAGTACTTC. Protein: CASSLGLGQGSYEQYF.

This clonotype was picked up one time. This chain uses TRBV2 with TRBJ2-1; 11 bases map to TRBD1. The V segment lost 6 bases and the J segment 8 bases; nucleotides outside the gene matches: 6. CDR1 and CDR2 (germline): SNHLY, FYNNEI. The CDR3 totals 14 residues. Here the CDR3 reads CASSGQGASDEQFF. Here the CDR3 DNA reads TGTGCCAGCAGCGGACAGGGGGCTAGCGATGAGCAGTTCTTC.

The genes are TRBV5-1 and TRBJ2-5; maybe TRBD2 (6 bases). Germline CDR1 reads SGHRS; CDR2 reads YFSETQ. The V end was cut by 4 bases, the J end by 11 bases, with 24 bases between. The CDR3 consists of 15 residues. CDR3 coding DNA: TGCGCCAGCAGCGCGGGACTTCGCTCCTACAATGAGCAGTACTTC. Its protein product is CASSAGLRSYNEQYF. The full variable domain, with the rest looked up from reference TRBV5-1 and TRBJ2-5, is KAGVTQTPRYLIKTRGQQVTLSCSPISGHRSVSWYQQTPGQGLQFLFEYFSETQRNKGNFPGRFSGRQFSNSRSEMNVSTLELGDSALYLCASSAGLRSYNEQYFGPGTRLLVL.